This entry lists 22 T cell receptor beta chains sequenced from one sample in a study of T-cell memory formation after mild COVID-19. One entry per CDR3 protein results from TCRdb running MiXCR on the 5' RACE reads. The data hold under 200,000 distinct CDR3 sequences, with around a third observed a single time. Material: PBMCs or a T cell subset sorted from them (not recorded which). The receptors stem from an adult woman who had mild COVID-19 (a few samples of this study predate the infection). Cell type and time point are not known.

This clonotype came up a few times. The CDR3 DNA is TGTGCCAGCAGTGGGGGACTAGCGGGAGGGCCTTCGACAGATACGCAGTATTTT. Translation gives CASSGGLAGGPSTDTQYF. The chain uses TRBV6-5 and TRBJ2-3; 16 bases fit TRBD2. CDR3 size: 18 residues. The germline V gene encodes CDR1 MNHEY and CDR2 SVGAGI. V lost 5 bases and J lost 3; bases outside the gene matches: 8.

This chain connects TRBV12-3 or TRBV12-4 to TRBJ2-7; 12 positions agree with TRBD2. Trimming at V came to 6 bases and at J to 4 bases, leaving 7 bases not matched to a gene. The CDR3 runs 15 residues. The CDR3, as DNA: TGTGCCAGCAGGCTCGCCGGGACTAGCGGGTACGAGCAGTACTTC. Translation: CASRLAGTSGYEQYF.

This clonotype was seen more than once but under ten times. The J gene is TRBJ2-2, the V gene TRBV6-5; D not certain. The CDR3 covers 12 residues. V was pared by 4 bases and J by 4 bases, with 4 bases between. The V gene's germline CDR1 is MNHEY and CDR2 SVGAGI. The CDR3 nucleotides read TGTGCCAGCAGTTCCCCCACCGGGGAGCTGTTTTTT. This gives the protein CASSSPTGELFF.

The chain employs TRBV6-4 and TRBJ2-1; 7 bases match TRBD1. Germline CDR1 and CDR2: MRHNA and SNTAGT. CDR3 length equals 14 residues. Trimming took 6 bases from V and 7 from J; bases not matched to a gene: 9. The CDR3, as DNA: TGTGCCAGCAGCGTGGGACAGTCTTCGAATGAGCAGTTCTTC. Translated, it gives CASSVGQSSNEQFF.

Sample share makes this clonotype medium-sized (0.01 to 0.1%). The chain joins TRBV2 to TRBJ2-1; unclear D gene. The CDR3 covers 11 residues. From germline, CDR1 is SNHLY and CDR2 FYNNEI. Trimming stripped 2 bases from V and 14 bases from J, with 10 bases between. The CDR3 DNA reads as TGTGCCAGCAGTGAACATGCCCCGGAGTTCTTC. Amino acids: CASSEHAPEFF.

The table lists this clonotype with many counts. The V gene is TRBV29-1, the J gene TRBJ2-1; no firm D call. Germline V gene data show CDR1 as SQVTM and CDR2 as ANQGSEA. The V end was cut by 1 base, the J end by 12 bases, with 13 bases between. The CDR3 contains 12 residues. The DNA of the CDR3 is TGCAGCGTTGAAGCCTTTACCCTGGGGCAGTTCTTC. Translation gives CSVEAFTLGQFF.

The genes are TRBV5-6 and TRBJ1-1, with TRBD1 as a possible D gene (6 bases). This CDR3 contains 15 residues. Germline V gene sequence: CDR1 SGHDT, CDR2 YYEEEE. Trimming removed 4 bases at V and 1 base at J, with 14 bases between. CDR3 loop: CASSLSTGWNTEAFF. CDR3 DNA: TGTGCCAGCAGCCTTTCGACAGGTTGGAACACTGAAGCTTTCTTT.

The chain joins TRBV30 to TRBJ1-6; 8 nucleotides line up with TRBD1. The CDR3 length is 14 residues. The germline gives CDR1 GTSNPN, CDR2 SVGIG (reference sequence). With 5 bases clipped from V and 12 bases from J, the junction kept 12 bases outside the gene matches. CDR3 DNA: TGTGCCTGGGCTCAGGGGGCGGGTAGGAGACCCCTCCACTTT. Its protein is CAWAQGAGRRPLHF.

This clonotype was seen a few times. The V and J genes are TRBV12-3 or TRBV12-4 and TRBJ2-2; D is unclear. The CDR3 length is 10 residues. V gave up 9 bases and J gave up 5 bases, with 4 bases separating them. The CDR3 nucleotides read TGTGCCAGTGGAACCGGGGAGCTGTTTTTT. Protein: CASGTGELFF.

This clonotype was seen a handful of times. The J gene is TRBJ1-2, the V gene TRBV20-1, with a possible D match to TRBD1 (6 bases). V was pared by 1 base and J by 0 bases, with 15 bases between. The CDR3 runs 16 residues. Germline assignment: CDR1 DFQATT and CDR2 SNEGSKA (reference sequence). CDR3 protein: CSARVFWDIANYGYTF. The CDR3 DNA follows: TGCAGTGCTAGAGTTTTTTGGGACATAGCTAACTATGGCTACACCTTC.

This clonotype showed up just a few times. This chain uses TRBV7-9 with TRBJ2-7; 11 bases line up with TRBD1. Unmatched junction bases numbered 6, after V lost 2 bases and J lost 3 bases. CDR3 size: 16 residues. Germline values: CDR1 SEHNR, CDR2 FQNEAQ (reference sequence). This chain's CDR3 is CASSLFMGQGVYEQYF. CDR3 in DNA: TGTGCCAGCAGCTTATTTATGGGACAGGGGGTCTACGAGCAGTACTTC.

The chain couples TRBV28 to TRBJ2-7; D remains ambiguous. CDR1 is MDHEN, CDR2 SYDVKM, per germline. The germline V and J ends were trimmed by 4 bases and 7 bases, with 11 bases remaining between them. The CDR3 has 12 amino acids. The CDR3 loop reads CASSSGSGEQYF. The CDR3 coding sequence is TGTGCCAGCAGTTCAGGATCCGGGGAGCAGTACTTC.

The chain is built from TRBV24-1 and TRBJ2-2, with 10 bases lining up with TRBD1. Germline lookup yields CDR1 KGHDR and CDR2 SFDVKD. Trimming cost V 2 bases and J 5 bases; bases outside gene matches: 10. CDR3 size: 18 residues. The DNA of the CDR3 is TGTGCCACCAGTGATTATTTTTCCGGGACAGGGGAGACCGGGGAGCTGTTTTTT. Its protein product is CATSDYFSGTGETGELFF.

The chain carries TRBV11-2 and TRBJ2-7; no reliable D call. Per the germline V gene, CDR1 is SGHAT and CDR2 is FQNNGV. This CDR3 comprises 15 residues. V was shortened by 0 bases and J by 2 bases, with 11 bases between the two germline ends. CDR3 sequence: CASSLEASTPYEQYF. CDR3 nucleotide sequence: TGTGCCAGCAGCTTAGAAGCGTCTACCCCCTACGAGCAGTACTTC.

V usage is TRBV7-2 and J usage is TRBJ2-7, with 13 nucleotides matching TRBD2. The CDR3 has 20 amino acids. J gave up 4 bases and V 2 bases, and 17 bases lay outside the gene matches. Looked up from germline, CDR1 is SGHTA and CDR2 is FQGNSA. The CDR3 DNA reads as TGTGCCAGCAGCTTAAGGCACTCCAACGCCTGGACTAGCGGGAGTTACGAGCAGTACTTC. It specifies CASSLRHSNAWTSGSYEQYF. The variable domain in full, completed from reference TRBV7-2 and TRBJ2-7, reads GAGVSQSPSNKVTEKGKDVELRCDPISGHTALYWYRQSLGQGLEFLIYFQGNSAPDKSGLPSDRFSAERTGGSVSTLTIQRTQQEDSAVYLCASSLRHSNAWTSGSYEQYFGPGTRLTVT.

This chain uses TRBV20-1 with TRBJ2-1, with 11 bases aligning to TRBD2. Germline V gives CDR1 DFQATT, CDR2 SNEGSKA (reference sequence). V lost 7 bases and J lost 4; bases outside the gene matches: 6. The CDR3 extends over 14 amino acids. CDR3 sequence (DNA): TGCAGTGTCCCGGGACTAGCGGTATACAATGAGCAGTTCTTC. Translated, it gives CSVPGLAVYNEQFF.

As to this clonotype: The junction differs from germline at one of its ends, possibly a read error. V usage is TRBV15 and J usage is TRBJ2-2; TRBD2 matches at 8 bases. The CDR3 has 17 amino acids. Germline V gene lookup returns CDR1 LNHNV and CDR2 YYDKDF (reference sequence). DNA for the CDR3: TGTGCCACCAGCAGAAGAGCGGGAGAGGTGAACACCGGGGAGATGTTTTTT. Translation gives CATSRRAGEVNTGEMFF.

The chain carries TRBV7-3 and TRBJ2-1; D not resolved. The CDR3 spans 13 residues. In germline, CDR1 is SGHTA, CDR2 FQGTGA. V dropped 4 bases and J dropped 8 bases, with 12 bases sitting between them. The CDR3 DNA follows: TGTGCCAGCAGCTCCCGCCTCCTGGATGAGCAGTTCTTC. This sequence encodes CASSSRLLDEQFF. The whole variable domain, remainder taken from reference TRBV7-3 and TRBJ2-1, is GAGVSQTPSNKVTEKGKYVELRCDPISGHTALYWYRQSLGQGPEFLIYFQGTGAADDSGLPNDRFFAVRPEGSVSTLKIQRTERGDSAVYLCASSSRLLDEQFFGPGTRLTVL.

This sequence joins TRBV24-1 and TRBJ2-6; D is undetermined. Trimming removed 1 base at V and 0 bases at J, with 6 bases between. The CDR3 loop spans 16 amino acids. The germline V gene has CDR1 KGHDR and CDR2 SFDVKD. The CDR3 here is CATSDLLPSGANVLTF. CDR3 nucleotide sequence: TGTGCCACCAGTGATTTATTGCCCTCTGGGGCCAACGTCCTGACTTTC.

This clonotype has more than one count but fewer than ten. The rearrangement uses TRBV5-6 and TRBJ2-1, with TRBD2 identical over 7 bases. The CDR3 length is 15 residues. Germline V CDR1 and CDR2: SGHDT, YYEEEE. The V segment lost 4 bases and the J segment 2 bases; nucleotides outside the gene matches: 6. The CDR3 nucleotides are TGTGCCAGCAGCCCGGTGGGGGGGACCTACAATGAGCAGTTCTTC. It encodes CASSPVGGTYNEQFF.

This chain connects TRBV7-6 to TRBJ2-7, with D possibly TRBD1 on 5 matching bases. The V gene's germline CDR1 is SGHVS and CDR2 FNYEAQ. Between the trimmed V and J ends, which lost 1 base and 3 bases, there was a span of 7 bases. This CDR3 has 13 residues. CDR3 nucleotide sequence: TGTGCCAGCAGCTTAGGACAGATCTACGAGCAGTACTTC. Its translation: CASSLGQIYEQYF.

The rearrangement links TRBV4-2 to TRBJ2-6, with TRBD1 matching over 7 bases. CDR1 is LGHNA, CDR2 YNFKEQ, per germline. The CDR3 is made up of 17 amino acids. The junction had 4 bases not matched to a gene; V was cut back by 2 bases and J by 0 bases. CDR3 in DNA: TGTGCCAGCAGCCAAACCGGGACAGTCTCTGGGGCCAACGTCCTGACTTTC. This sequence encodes CASSQTGTVSGANVLTF.